The 13 T cell receptor beta chains reported below all come from one sample, sequenced in a study of T cells in Graves' hyperthyroidism and ophthalmopathy. RNA transcripts served as the template for amplifying TCR beta CDR3 regions. HTBI primers were the set used in a first-round RT-PCR of the TCR CDR3. MiXCR, run by TCRdb on the multiplex PCR reads, gives a single entry per CDR3 protein. The sample consists of 450,000 to 700,000 distinct CDR3 sequences, around 42% of them appearing once. Sequencing input: peripheral blood or thyroid tissue (not recorded which). These receptors were collected from an adult woman with Graves' disease, either hyperthyroidism or ophthalmopathy (not recorded which).

Remarks on this clonotype: The CDR3 carries no conserved terminal phenylalanine or tryptophan, so it likely arises from a read error. It is unclear where the CDR3 begins or ends on the DNA, so no DNA is shown, and the CDR3 is as TCRdb lists it. This chain links TRBV12-3 or TRBV12-4 with TRBJ1-3; TRBD1, the table's D call, lacks a check against the DNA. The CDR3 totals 8 residues, both ends included. Here the CDR3 reads CASSLWGQ.

This clonotype came up many times. The chain uses TRBV7-9 and TRBJ2-3, with D possibly matching TRBD2 (6 bases). The CDR3 loop spans 14 amino acids. The V and J ends lost 5 bases and 2 bases respectively, with 11 bases between them. CDR1 and CDR2 (germline): SEHNR, FQNEAQ (reference sequence). CDR3 coding DNA: TGTGCCAGCAGCCTCGGGACTTTCACAGATACGCAGTATTTT. Residues: CASSLGTFTDTQYF.

Regarding this clonotype: A single base separates this from a much larger clone, so it may be a read error. The gene calls are TRBV18 and TRBJ2-5; no definite D call. CDR1 is KGHSH and CDR2 is LQKENI in the germline V gene. Trimming removed 4 bases from V and 3 bases from J, with 12 bases in between. The CDR3 has 14 amino acids. For the CDR3, the DNA is TGTGCCAGCTCACTTTCCGGGTCCAAAGAGACCCAGTACTTC. Encoded protein: CASSLSGSKETQYF.

The table lists this clonotype with a few counts. The CDR3 DNA sequence: TGTGCCAGCACCTTGACAGGGGGGAACACTGAAGCTTTCTTT. Translating it yields CASTLTGGNTEAFF. The chain joins TRBV7-9 to TRBJ1-1; 9 nucleotides match TRBD1. Germline assignment: CDR1 SEHNR and CDR2 FQNEAQ (reference sequence). The CDR3 length is 14 residues. The V and J ends lost 7 bases and 1 base, in that order; junction bases with no gene match: 4.

At least ten counts were recorded for this clonotype. The rearrangement links TRBV20-1 to TRBJ1-3; D is uncertain. The length of the CDR3 is 14 residues. Trimming left V 6 bases short and J 0 bases short, with 12 bases between. Germline CDR1 and CDR2: DFQATT and SNEGSKA (reference sequence). For the CDR3, the DNA is TGCAGTGCCGCTACAGCCTTCTCTGGAAACACCATATATTTT. Translated, it gives CSAATAFSGNTIYF.

This clonotype was observed a handful of times. V usage is TRBV29-1 and J usage is TRBJ1-1; no definite D call. CDR3 size: 10 residues. With 5 bases removed from V and 1 base from J, the gap between germline ends came to 2 bases. Germline V gene sequence: CDR1 SQVTM, CDR2 ANQGSEA. This CDR3 is CSVKNTEAFF. In DNA form, the CDR3 reads TGCAGCGTTAAGAACACTGAAGCTTTCTTT.

This chain links TRBV2 with TRBJ2-7, with 8 bases that match TRBD2. This CDR3 is built from 11 residues. Germline CDR1 and CDR2: SNHLY and FYNNEI. The CDR3 DNA sequence: TGTGCGTTGCGGGGGGACTACGAGCAGTACTTC. Its protein product is CALRGDYEQYF. The full variable domain, in which reference TRBV2 and TRBJ2-7 provide the parts outside the CDR3, is EPEVTQTPSHQVTQMGQEVILRCVPISNHLYFYWYRQILGQKVEFLVSFYNNEISEKSEIFDDQFSVERPDGSNFTLKIRSTKLEDSAMYFCALRGDYEQYFGPGTRLTVT.

The DNA for the CDR3 is TGCGCCAGCAGCAAGGACAGGGGGAACACTGAAGCTTTCTTT. Translating gives CASSKDRGNTEAFF. J is TRBJ1-1 and V is TRBV5-1, with TRBD1 matching 9 bases. Germline V gene data show CDR1 as SGHRS and CDR2 as YFSETQ. The CDR3 contains 14 residues. V shed 4 bases and J 1 base; nucleotides not matched to a gene: 2. The full variable domain, in which reference TRBV5-1 and TRBJ1-1 provide the parts outside the CDR3, is KAGVTQTPRYLIKTRGQQVTLSCSPISGHRSVSWYQQTPGQGLQFLFEYFSETQRNKGNFPGRFSGRQFSNSRSEMNVSTLELGDSALYLCASSKDRGNTEAFFGQGTRLTVV.

The sample holds one count of this clonotype. This sequence joins TRBV20-1 and TRBJ1-5; D is possibly TRBD1 (5 bases). The germline V and J ends were trimmed by 6 bases and 14 bases, with 20 bases remaining between them. Germline V gene lookup returns CDR1 DFQATT and CDR2 SNEGSKA (reference sequence). The CDR3 consists of 12 residues. The CDR3, as DNA: TGCAGTGCAAGCACCGGGCAACGGGACGAGCATTTT. This codes for CSASTGQRDEHF.

J is TRBJ1-3 and V is TRBV29-1; D is uncertain. The CDR3 extends over 14 amino acids. Germline loops: CDR1 SQVTM, CDR2 ANQGSEA. The V end was cut by 4 bases, the J end by 8 bases, with 18 bases between. This chain's CDR3 is CSVVQRVYGYTIYF. The DNA of the CDR3 is TGCAGCGTTGTTCAACGGGTCTATGGCTACACCATATATTTT. Variable domain in full (rest from reference TRBV29-1 and TRBJ1-3): SAVISQKPSRDICQRGTSLTIQCQVDSQVTMMFWYRQQPGQSLTLIATANQGSEATYESGFVIDKFPISRPNLTFSTLTVSNMSPEDSSIYLCSVVQRVYGYTIYFGEGSWLTVV.

The gene calls are TRBV20-1 and TRBJ2-5; 10 bases match TRBD1. The CDR3 contains 14 residues. The J segment lost 6 bases and the V segment lost 6 bases, leaving 10 bases of the junction unmatched. Germline V gene data show CDR1 as DFQATT and CDR2 as SNEGSKA (reference sequence). The DNA for the CDR3 is TGCAGTGCCACCCTCGACAGGGGGCGACAGACCCAGTACTTC. Amino acid sequence: CSATLDRGRQTQYF.

The genes are TRBV24-1 and TRBJ2-5; D is undetermined. The V gene lost 6 bases and the J gene lost 5 bases, with 15 bases spanning the gap. This CDR3 spans 14 amino acids. Germline CDR1 and CDR2: KGHDR and SFDVKD. The chain's CDR3 is CATSHDGAQETQYF. The CDR3, as DNA: TGTGCCACCAGTCACGACGGAGCCCAGGAGACCCAGTACTTC.

This chain's CDR3 is CASSTGGLAGWETQYF. CDR3 coding DNA: TGTGCCAGCAGCACAGGGGGACTAGCGGGCTGGGAGACCCAGTACTTC. The rearrangement joins TRBV7-9 to TRBJ2-5; 12 positions match TRBD2. The CDR3 extends over 16 amino acids. After removal of 5 bases from V and 5 bases from J, the junction contained 9 bases not matched to a gene. Germline V lookup: CDR1 SEHNR, CDR2 FQNEAQ (reference sequence). Variable domain in full (rest from reference TRBV7-9 and TRBJ2-5): DTGVSQNPRHKITKRGQNVTFRCDPISEHNRLYWYRQTLGQGPEFLTYFQNEAQLEKSRLLSDRFSAERPKGSFSTLEIQRTEQGDSAMYLCASSTGGLAGWETQYFGPGTRLLVL.